Presented here are 21 T cell receptor beta chains from one specimen sequenced in a study of cytomegalovirus exposure and HLA in healthy donors. Use of 60 Vbeta and 13 Jbeta primers characterized the PCR. Data came from immunoSEQ multiplex PCR; TCRdb stores just in-frame clones and leaves some out. The table shows more than 100,000 clones, with approximately 79% occurring only once. The sequenced material came from PBMCs. The receptor set was obtained from a man aged 25-40 years in good health and CMV-seronegative.

This clone occurred once. The CDR3 DNA is TGTGCCAGCAGCCCGGAGGTCTCCTACGAGCAGTACTTC. It translates to CASSPEVSYEQYF. The chain links TRBV7-9 to TRBJ2-7; perhaps TRBD2 as D (5 bases). V lost 5 bases to trimming and J lost 0 bases, with 8 bases between them. The germline gives CDR1 SEHNR, CDR2 FQNEAQ (reference sequence). The CDR3 is 13 amino acids.

The CDR3 sequence is CASSLGASGGFAYEQYF. CDR3 DNA: TGTGCCAGCAGTTTGGGAGCTAGCGGGGGGTTTGCCTACGAGCAGTACTTC. This chain connects TRBV28 to TRBJ2-7; 11 positions agree with TRBD2. The V and J ends lost 3 bases and 2 bases, in that order; junction bases with no gene match: 9. The CDR3 is made up of 17 amino acids. Per germline, CDR1 MDHEN and CDR2 SYDVKM.

V is TRBV19 and J is TRBJ1-6; 9 bases are a match to TRBD1. The V gene end was trimmed by 0 bases and the J gene end by 7 bases; junction bases not matched to a gene: 16. The germline gives CDR1 LNHDA, CDR2 SQIVND (reference sequence). The CDR3 has 20 residues. In DNA form, the CDR3 reads TGTGCCAGTAGTATAGATCTTGAGGACCCCGGACAGGGGTCAAATTCACCCCTCCACTTT. The encoded protein is CASSIDLEDPGQGSNSPLHF.

The chain links TRBV9 to TRBJ2-1; perhaps TRBD2 as D (5 bases). V lost 3 bases and J 3 bases, leaving 16 bases between the germline ends. The CDR3 consists of 16 residues. Germline V lookup: CDR1 SGDLS, CDR2 YYNGEE. CDR3 protein: CASSGGGPAGYNEQFF. CDR3 bases: TGTGCCAGCAGCGGGGGTGGCCCGGCGGGCTACAATGAGCAGTTCTTC. Full variable domain (remainder filled in from reference TRBV9 and TRBJ2-1): DSGVTQTPKHLITATGQRVTLRCSPRSGDLSVYWYQQSLDQGLQFLIQYYNGEERAKGNILERFSAQQFPDLHSELNLSSLELGDSALYFCASSGGGPAGYNEQFFGPGTRLTVL.

The gene calls are TRBV2 and TRBJ1-4; 11 bases are a match to TRBD1. This CDR3 spans 17 amino acids. V shed 1 base, J shed 2 bases, and the junction held 3 bases outside the gene matches. Germline CDR1 and CDR2: SNHLY and FYNNEI. Here the CDR3 DNA reads TGTGCCAGCAGTGAAGGGACAGGGGGCACGACTAATGAAAAACTGTTTTTT. This encodes CASSEGTGGTTNEKLFF.

This clone has just one count. V gene TRBV5-1 combines with J gene TRBJ2-2; TRBD1 matches at 8 bases. The J segment lost 6 bases and the V segment lost 7 bases, leaving 8 bases of the junction unmatched. The CDR3 spans 14 residues. Germline V gene data show CDR1 as SGHRS and CDR2 as YFSETQ. The CDR3 coding sequence is TGCGCCAGCCGGGGGACAGGTTCCCCCGGGGAGCTGTTTTTT. Protein sequence: CASRGTGSPGELFF.

This chain connects TRBV27 to TRBJ2-2; 14 nucleotides line up with TRBD2. Germline CDR1 MNHEY, CDR2 SMNVEV (reference sequence). This CDR3 has 18 residues. The V segment lost 2 bases and the J segment 5 bases; nucleotides outside the gene matches: 7. CDR3 region: CASSLTGTSGGVTGELFF. As DNA, the CDR3 is TGTGCCAGCAGTTTAACCGGGACTAGCGGGGGAGTAACCGGGGAGCTGTTTTTT.

This clone was detected once. The J gene is TRBJ1-3, the V gene TRBV2, with D possibly matching TRBD1 (6 bases). This CDR3 contains 19 residues. The V and J ends lost 5 bases and 0 bases respectively, with 23 bases between them. Germline V gene lookup returns CDR1 SNHLY and CDR2 FYNNEI. For the CDR3, the DNA is TGTGCCAGCAGTATCACCCGACAGGAACTATTTTCCTCTGGAAACACCATATATTTT. Translating gives CASSITRQELFSSGNTIYF.

This rearrangement joins TRBV11-3 to TRBJ2-1; 9 bases match TRBD1. V lost 5 bases, J lost 12 bases, and 5 bases stayed unmatched. The CDR3 loop spans 12 amino acids. Looked up from germline, CDR1 is SGHNT and CDR2 is YENEEA. In nucleotides, the CDR3 is TGTGCCAGCAGCGAGACAGGGGGGGGGCAGTTCTTC. Translated: CASSETGGGQFF.

This chain connects TRBV29-1 to TRBJ1-1, with D possibly being TRBD1 (5 bases). The CDR3 contains 15 residues. V was cut by 8 bases and J by 1 base, with 20 bases left in between. Germline V gene data show CDR1 as SQVTM and CDR2 as ANQGSEA. The CDR3 DNA is TGCAGCATGGCCCCCCGACAGAGAGCGAACACTGAAGCTTTCTTT. Translated, it gives CSMAPRQRANTEAFF.

This clone was picked up one time. The chain has TRBV18 and TRBJ2-7; the D is unclear. The length of the CDR3 is 11 residues. Germline assignment: CDR1 KGHSH and CDR2 LQKENI. Trimming left V 6 bases short and J 5 bases short, with 8 bases between. This CDR3 reads CASSQVDEQYF. CDR3 nucleotides: TGTGCCAGCTCCCAGGTTGACGAGCAGTACTTC.

The chain has TRBV11-2 and TRBJ2-5, with 8 bases lining up with TRBD2. Germline CDR1 is SGHAT and CDR2 is FQNNGV. V shed 4 bases, J shed 1 base, and the junction held 5 bases outside the gene matches. CDR3 length: 15 residues. DNA of the CDR3: TGTGCCAGCAGCTCATTACTAGCGGCCCAAGAGACCCAGTACTTC. Amino acid sequence: CASSSLLAAQETQYF.

The CDR3 is CSVGQDRGNEQYF. CDR3 nucleotides: TGCAGCGTTGGGCAGGACAGGGGTAACGAGCAGTACTTC. The chain couples TRBV29-1 to TRBJ2-7; 9 nucleotides match TRBD1. Germline CDR1 is SQVTM and CDR2 is ANQGSEA. V was pared by 4 bases and J by 5 bases, with 6 bases of the junction left unmatched. The CDR3 has 13 amino acids.

As to this clone: Mismatch with germline at one junction end may stem from a read error. The gene calls are TRBV2 and TRBJ2-4, with TRBD1 as a possible D gene (7 bases). The CDR3 extends over 17 amino acids. Germline V gene lookup returns CDR1 SNHLY and CDR2 FYNNEI. CDR3 DNA sequence: TGTGCCAGTGGGTATGACAGGGCCCAGGGAGGTAAAAACAGTCAGTACTTC. This translates into CASGYDRAQGGKNSQYF.

J is TRBJ2-7 and V is TRBV9; 9 nucleotides agree with TRBD1. The CDR3 loop spans 12 amino acids. The V gene end was trimmed by 7 bases and the J gene end by 2 bases; junction bases not matched to a gene: 1. Germline V gene lookup returns CDR1 SGDLS and CDR2 YYNGEE. CDR3 nucleotide sequence: TGTGCCAGCGGGGACAGGGCCTACGAGCAGTACTTC. Its protein product is CASGDRAYEQYF. The whole variable domain, filled in from reference TRBV9 and TRBJ2-7, reads DSGVTQTPKHLITATGQRVTLRCSPRSGDLSVYWYQQSLDQGLQFLIQYYNGEERAKGNILERFSAQQFPDLHSELNLSSLELGDSALYFCASGDRAYEQYFGPGTRLTVT.

This clone was counted a single time. The chain uses TRBV18 and TRBJ2-5; 10 bases agree with TRBD1. CDR1 is KGHSH and CDR2 is LQKENI in the germline V gene. V lost 3 bases, J lost 14 bases, and 6 bases stayed unmatched. This CDR3 is 12 amino acids long. For the CDR3, the DNA is TGTGCCAGCTCACCGGGGGGGACAGGGGCTTACTTC. It translates to CASSPGGTGAYF.

The chain recombines TRBV2 with TRBJ1-6; 8 bases line up with TRBD1. The V gene end was trimmed by 4 bases and the J gene end by 6 bases; junction bases not matched to a gene: 2. CDR1 SNHLY and CDR2 FYNNEI come from the germline V gene. This CDR3 is built from 14 residues. CDR3 DNA sequence: TGTGCCAGCAGTGCGGACAGGGTTAATTCACCCCTCCACTTT. Translated: CASSADRVNSPLHF.

V is TRBV6-5 and J is TRBJ1-1; D is unresolved. The germline CDR1 and CDR2 sequences are MNHEY and SVGAGI. Trimming pared 5 bases from V and 0 bases from J, leaving 10 bases between. The CDR3 length is 14 residues. The CDR3 DNA reads as TGTGCCAGCAGTCTACAGCACATGAACACTGAAGCTTTCTTT. Translated: CASSLQHMNTEAFF.

As concerns this clone: Germline is not matched at one junction end, which may reflect a read error. The chain recombines TRBV9 with TRBJ2-6, with a weak D call TRBD2 (6 bases). The CDR3 totals 16 residues. From germline, CDR1 is SGDLS and CDR2 YYNGEE. In DNA, the CDR3 is TGTGCCAGCAGCGGGACGGGGACTTCTGGGGCCAACGGCCTGACTTTC. Encoded protein: CASSGTGTSGANGLTF.

The chain employs TRBV30 and TRBJ2-5; 8 nucleotides match TRBD1. The CDR3 consists of 12 residues. Germline assignment: CDR1 GTSNPN and CDR2 SVGIG (reference sequence). V trimming: 5 bases; J trimming: 4 bases; junction bases outside the gene matches: 3. The CDR3 sequence is CAWGTGGETQYF. The CDR3 DNA sequence: TGTGCCTGGGGGACAGGAGGAGAGACCCAGTACTTC.

This clone was seen only a few times. The gene calls are TRBV28 and TRBJ1-5, with 7 nucleotides matching TRBD1. The germline V gene has CDR1 MDHEN and CDR2 SYDVKM. With V trimmed by 6 bases and J by 3 bases, 8 bases remained unmatched. The CDR3 extends over 15 amino acids. DNA for the CDR3: TGTGCCAGCAGCTATAGACAGGGCTTCAATCAGCCCCAGCATTTT. It specifies CASSYRQGFNQPQHF. Combining the CDR3 with reference TRBV28 and TRBJ1-5 gives the whole variable domain DVKVTQSSRYLVKRTGEKVFLECVQDMDHENMFWYRQDPGLGLRLIYFSYDVKMKEKGDIPEGYSVSREKKERFSLILESASTNQTSMYLCASSYRQGFNQPQHFGDGTRLSIL.